Listed below are T cell receptor beta chains from one sample, sequenced in a study of response to subunit inactivated influenza vaccine. TCRdb fed the RT-PCR reads into MiXCR, producing one record per CDR3 protein. The repertoire holds about 160,000 distinct CDR3 sequences, with approximately 11% as singletons. The material sequenced was non-naive T cells sorted from PBMCs, taken about 40 days after vaccination. The receptor set was obtained from a man aged 45-65 years who received an inactivated influenza vaccine. The CDR3 runs from the conserved cysteine through the conserved F or W. D genes are given only for firm matches. A row's size may be missing; if present it is once, few, many or a size class.

few,TRBV5-1,TRBJ2-5,TRBD2,TGCGCCAGCAGCCCAAACGTCGTGTCTAGCGGGGGCCCAGAGACCCAGTACTTC,CASSPNVVSSGGPETQYF
few,TRBV7-2,TRBJ1-2,TRBD1,TGTGCCAGCAGCTTCGGACAGGGGAATTCATATGGCTACACCTTC,CASSFGQGNSYGYTF
many,TRBV6-2/TRBV6-3,TRBJ1-2,NA,TGTGCCAGCACCAACTCCGGCGGGGGGTATTATGGCTACACCTTC,CASTNSGGGYYGYTF
NA,TRBV29-1,TRBJ1-1,NA,TGCAGCGTTGGGGGGCCTCAGGGTTCAAGCACTGAAGCTTTCTTT,CSVGGPQGSSTEAFF
few,TRBV20-1,TRBJ2-2,TRBD1,TGCAGTGCCCCGGGGACAGGGAACACCGGGGAGCTGTTTTTT,CSAPGTGNTGELFF
few,TRBV3-1,TRBJ2-6,NA,TGTGCCAGCAGCTCTTTTCTCTCTGGGGCCAACGTCCTGACTTTC,CASSSFLSGANVLTF
many,TRBV28,TRBJ2-1,TRBD2,TGTGCCAGCAGTCCTATTACGAACCTAGCGGGAGGACCCTACAATGAGCAGTTCTTC,CASSPITNLAGGPYNEQFF
few,TRBV11-2,TRBJ2-1,NA,TGTGCCAGCAGCTTAGATGCGGCAGGGGGGAATGAGCAGTTCTTC,CASSLDAAGGNEQFF
NA,TRBV4-3,TRBJ2-7,TRBD2,TGCGCCAGCAGCCAACAAGCGGGGGGGTACGAGCAGTACTTC,CASSQQAGGYEQYF
few,TRBV15,TRBJ2-3,NA,TGTGCCACCAGCAGAGATGGGCAGGGCACAGATACGCAGTATTTT,CATSRDGQGTDTQYF
few,TRBV20-1,TRBJ2-3,TRBD2,TGCAGTGCTAGAAAACTAGCGGGAGTCTCAGATACGCAGTATTTT,CSARKLAGVSDTQYF
few,TRBV12-3/TRBV12-4,TRBJ2-7,TRBD1,TGTGCCAGCAGTCGTAAACGGGACAGCAGCGAGCAGTACTTC,CASSRKRDSSEQYF
NA,TRBV29-1,TRBJ1-1,TRBD1,TGCAGCGTTGACACAGGCGGGGGACAGGGGGCTTTCGGGTATGAAGCTTTCTTT,CSVDTGGGQGAFGYEAFF
few,TRBV5-6,TRBJ1-5,TRBD1,TGTGCCAGCAGCTCGACCGGGACAGGCAATCAGCCCCAGCATTTT,CASSSTGTGNQPQHF
few,TRBV28,TRBJ2-5,TRBD2,TGTGCCAGCAGTCCCCCGGGACTAGCGGGGAGCCAAGAGACCCAGTACTTC,CASSPPGLAGSQETQYF
few,TRBV20-1,TRBJ1-5,TRBD1,TGCAGTGCCCACAGGGGATTTGCCTCTTATAGCAATCAGCCCCAGCATTTT,CSAHRGFASYSNQPQHF
many,TRBV3-1,TRBJ2-6,TRBD1,TGTGCCAGCAGCCGACAGGGCGGAGCTGGGGCCAACGTCCTGACTTTC,CASSRQGGAGANVLTF
few,TRBV7-2,TRBJ2-7,TRBD2,TGTGCCAGCAGCCCCGGGACTAGCGGACGAACCTACGAGCAGTACTTC,CASSPGTSGRTYEQYF
NA,TRBV9,TRBJ2-2,TRBD2,TGTGCCAGCAGCAGAGGACTAGCGGGGGACACCGGGGAGCTGTTTTTT,CASSRGLAGDTGELFF
few,TRBV14,TRBJ2-7,NA,TGTGCCAGCAGCCAGTTTGGGACGGCCCTCTACGAGCAGTACTTC,CASSQFGTALYEQYF
NA,TRBV2,TRBJ2-7,NA,TGTGCCAGCAGACAGGCCCTAGCCGTATCCTACGAGCAGTACTTC,CASRQALAVSYEQYF
few,TRBV4-3,TRBJ2-7,NA,TGCGCCAGCAGCCAAGGGGGCCGATACGAGCAGTACTTC,CASSQGGRYEQYF
many,TRBV24-1,TRBJ1-1,TRBD1,TGTGCCGCCCCGGGACAGTCTTCCACTGAAGCTTTCTTT,CAAPGQSSTEAFF
many,TRBV6-1,TRBJ2-1,TRBD2,TGTGCCAGCAGTGTCCTCCTAGCGGGAGTAGGGATAAGCTCCTACAATGAGCAGTTCTTC,CASSVLLAGVGISSYNEQFF
NA,TRBV27,TRBJ1-5,TRBD1,TGTGCCAGCAGTTCAACCGGGACAGGGAGAAATCAGCCCCAGCATTTT,CASSSTGTGRNQPQHF
NA,TRBV7-2,TRBJ1-1,NA,TGTGCCAGCAGCTCCCATCGCAGGAGCACTGAAGCTTTCTTT,CASSSHRRSTEAFF
few,TRBV3-1,TRBJ1-4,NA,TGTGCCAGCAGCCAAGAGGCAGGTGTCGGAAAACTGTTTTTT,CASSQEAGVGKLFF
few,TRBV12-3/TRBV12-4,TRBJ2-3,NA,TGTGCCAGCAGTCCCGACCACACAGATACGCAGTATTTT,CASSPDHTDTQYF
NA,TRBV6-2/TRBV6-3,TRBJ2-1,NA,TGTGCCACTTCGGGGGTAAGCTCCTACAATGAGCAGTTCTTC,CATSGVSSYNEQFF
NA,TRBV7-2,TRBJ1-1,NA,TGTGCCAGCAGCTTGGGGGGTTTTGACACTGAAGCTTTCTTT,CASSLGGFDTEAFF
many,TRBV24-1,TRBJ2-3,TRBD2,TGTGCCACCAGTGATTTGAGGGTCGGCGGGAGTGGAGATACGCAGTATTTT,CATSDLRVGGSGDTQYF
many,TRBV11-2,TRBJ2-1,NA,TGTGCCAGCAGCCCTCTGGGGGCTGAGCAGTTCTTC,CASSPLGAEQFF
NA,TRBV5-1,TRBJ2-1,TRBD2,TGCGCCAGCAGCTTTGGGACTAGCGGGAACGATGAGCAGTTCTTC,CASSFGTSGNDEQFF
NA,TRBV3-1,TRBJ1-6,TRBD1,TGTGCCAGCAGCACCGCACAGGGGGTGTCACCCCTCCACTTT,CASSTAQGVSPLHF
many,TRBV28,TRBJ2-4,NA,TGTGCCACCGCCGGAAGCATTCAGTACTTC,CATAGSIQYF
few,TRBV20-1,TRBJ2-3,TRBD1,TGCAGTGCGCGCCCAGGACAGGGGCGGGCAGATACGCAGTATTTT,CSARPGQGRADTQYF
NA,TRBV25-1,TRBJ1-4,NA,TGTGCCAGCAGGAACAGGGAGGATGGTGAAAAACTGTTTTTT,CASRNREDGEKLFF
many,TRBV6-2/TRBV6-3,TRBJ1-1,TRBD1,TGTGCCAGCAGCCGCGGACAGGCGGTAGGCACTGAAGCTTTCTTT,CASSRGQAVGTEAFF
many,TRBV12-3/TRBV12-4,TRBJ1-5,NA,TGTGCCAGCAGTCTGACAGGGCCCCAGCATTTT,CASSLTGPQHF
many,TRBV19,TRBJ2-7,NA,TGTGCCAGTAGTGACCGGCCGGGTCCCTACGAGCAGTACTTC,CASSDRPGPYEQYF
NA,TRBV29-1,TRBJ2-7,TRBD2,TGCAGCGTTGAAAACGCGGGGGAGGCGCAGTACTTC,CSVENAGEAQYF
few,TRBV4-3,TRBJ1-6,NA,TGCGCCAGCAGCCAAGAGGCAGGGCATAATTCACCCCTCCACTTT,CASSQEAGHNSPLHF